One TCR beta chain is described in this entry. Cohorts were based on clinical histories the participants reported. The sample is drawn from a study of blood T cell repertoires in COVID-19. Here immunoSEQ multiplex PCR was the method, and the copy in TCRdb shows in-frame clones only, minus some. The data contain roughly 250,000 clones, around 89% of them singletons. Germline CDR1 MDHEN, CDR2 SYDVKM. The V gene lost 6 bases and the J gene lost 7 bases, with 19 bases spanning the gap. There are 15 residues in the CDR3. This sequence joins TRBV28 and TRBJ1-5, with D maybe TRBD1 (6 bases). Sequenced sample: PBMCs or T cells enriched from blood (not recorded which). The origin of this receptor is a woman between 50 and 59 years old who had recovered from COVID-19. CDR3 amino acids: CASRSQGYRGQPQHF. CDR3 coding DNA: TGTGCCAGCAGGTCACAGGGTTATAGAGGCCAGCCCCAGCATTTT.